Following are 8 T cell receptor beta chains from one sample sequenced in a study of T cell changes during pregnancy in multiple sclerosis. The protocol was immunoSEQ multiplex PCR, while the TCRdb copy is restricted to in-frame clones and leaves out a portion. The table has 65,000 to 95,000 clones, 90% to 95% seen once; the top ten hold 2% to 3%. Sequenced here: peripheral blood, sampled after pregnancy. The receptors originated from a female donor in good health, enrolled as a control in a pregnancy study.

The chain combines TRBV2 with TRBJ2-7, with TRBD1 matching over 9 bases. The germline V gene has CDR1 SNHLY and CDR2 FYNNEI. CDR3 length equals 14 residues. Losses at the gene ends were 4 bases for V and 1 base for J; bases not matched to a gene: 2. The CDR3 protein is CASSGDRASYEQYF. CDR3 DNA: TGTGCCAGCAGTGGGGACAGGGCGTCCTACGAGCAGTACTTC.

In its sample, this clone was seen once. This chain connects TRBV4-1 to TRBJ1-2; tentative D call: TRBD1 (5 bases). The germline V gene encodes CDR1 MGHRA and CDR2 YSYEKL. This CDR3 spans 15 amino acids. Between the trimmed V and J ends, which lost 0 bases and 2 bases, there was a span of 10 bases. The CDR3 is CASSQDPRENYGYTF. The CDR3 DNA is TGCGCCAGCAGCCAAGACCCCAGGGAAAACTATGGCTACACCTTC.

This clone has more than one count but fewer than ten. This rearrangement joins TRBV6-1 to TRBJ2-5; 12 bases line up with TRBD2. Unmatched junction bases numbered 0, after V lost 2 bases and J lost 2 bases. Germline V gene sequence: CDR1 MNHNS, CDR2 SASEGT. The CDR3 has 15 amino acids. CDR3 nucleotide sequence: TGTGCCAGCAGTGAACTAGCGGGGGGGCAAGAGACCCAGTACTTC. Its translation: CASSELAGGQETQYF.

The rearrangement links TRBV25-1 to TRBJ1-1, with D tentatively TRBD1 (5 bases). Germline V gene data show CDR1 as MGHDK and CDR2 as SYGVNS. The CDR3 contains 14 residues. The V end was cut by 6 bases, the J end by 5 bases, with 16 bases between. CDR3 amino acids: CASSGGTGVTEAFF. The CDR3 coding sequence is TGTGCCAGCAGCGGTGGAACGGGGGTTACTGAAGCTTTCTTT.

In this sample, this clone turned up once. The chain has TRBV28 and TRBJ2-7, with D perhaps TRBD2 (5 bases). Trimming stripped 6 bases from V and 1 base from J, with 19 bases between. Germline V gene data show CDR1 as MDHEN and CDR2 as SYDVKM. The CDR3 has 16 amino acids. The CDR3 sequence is CASRTRRTPPSYEQYF. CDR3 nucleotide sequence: TGTGCCAGCAGGACGCGGAGGACGCCGCCTTCCTACGAGCAGTACTTC.

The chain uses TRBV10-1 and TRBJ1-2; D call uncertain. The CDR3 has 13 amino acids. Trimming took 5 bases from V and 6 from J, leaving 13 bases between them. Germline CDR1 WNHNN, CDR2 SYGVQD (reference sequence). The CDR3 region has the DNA TGCGCCAGCAGTCGAACGGGGTCGGATGGCTACACCTTC. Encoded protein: CASSRTGSDGYTF.

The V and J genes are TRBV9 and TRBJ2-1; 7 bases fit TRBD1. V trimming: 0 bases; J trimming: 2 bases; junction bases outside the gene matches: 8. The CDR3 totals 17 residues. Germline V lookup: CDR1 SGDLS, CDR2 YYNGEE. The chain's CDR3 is CASSVASGGYTYNEQFF. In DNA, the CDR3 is TGTGCCAGCAGCGTAGCCTCAGGGGGATATACCTACAATGAGCAGTTCTTC.

CDR3 residues: CAWRGQLEEAFF. The DNA for the CDR3 is TGTGCCTGGAGGGGCCAGCTGGAAGAAGCTTTCTTT. This chain connects TRBV30 to TRBJ1-1; no clear D. Trimming removed 3 bases from V and 8 bases from J, with 13 bases in between. Looked up from germline, CDR1 is GTSNPN and CDR2 is SVGIG (reference sequence). The CDR3 is 12 residues long.